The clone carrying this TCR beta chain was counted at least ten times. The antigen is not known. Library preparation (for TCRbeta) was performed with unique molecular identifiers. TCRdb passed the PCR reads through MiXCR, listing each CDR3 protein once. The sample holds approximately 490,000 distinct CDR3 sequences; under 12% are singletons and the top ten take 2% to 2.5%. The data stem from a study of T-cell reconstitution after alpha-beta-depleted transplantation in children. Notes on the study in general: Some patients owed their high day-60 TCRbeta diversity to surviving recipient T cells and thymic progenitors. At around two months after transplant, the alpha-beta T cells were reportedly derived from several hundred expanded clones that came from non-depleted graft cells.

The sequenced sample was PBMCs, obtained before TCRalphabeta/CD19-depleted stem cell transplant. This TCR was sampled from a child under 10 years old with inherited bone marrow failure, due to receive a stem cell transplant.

The CDR3 nucleotides are TGCGCCAGCACCCCTGGGGGGCCGATGAACACTGAAGCTTTCTTT. This translates into CASTPGGPMNTEAFF. The chain recombines TRBV5-1 with TRBJ1-1; D is possibly TRBD1 (6 bases). Germline V gives CDR1 SGHRS, CDR2 YFSETQ. The CDR3 has 15 residues. V gave up 6 bases and J gave up 0 bases, with 15 bases separating them.